The 22 T cell receptor beta chains below come from one sample, sequenced in a study of T cells in Graves' hyperthyroidism and ophthalmopathy. Template material for amplifying TCR beta CDR3 regions consisted of RNA transcripts. First-round RT-PCR of the TCR CDR3 relied on the HTBI primer set. TCRdb reanalysed the multiplex PCR reads using MiXCR and keeps one entry per CDR3 protein. The table includes a few hundred thousand distinct CDR3 sequences, 14% to 15% detected once. The sample taken for sequencing was blood. These receptors were taken from a woman aged 25 to 39 with Graves' hyperthyroidism.

This chain links TRBV19 with TRBJ1-5; 12 positions match TRBD1. Trimming at V came to 7 bases and at J to 7 bases, leaving 11 bases not matched to a gene. This CDR3 has 16 amino acids. Germline assignment: CDR1 LNHDA and CDR2 SQIVND (reference sequence). The CDR3 sequence: CASTPWDRGLWQPQHF. The CDR3 region has the DNA TGTGCCAGTACGCCGTGGGACAGGGGGCTATGGCAGCCCCAGCATTTT.

V gene TRBV29-1 combines with J gene TRBJ2-1; D not certain. V was trimmed by 7 bases and J by 8 bases, leaving 12 bases between them. CDR1 and CDR2 from the germline V gene are SQVTM and ANQGSEA. This CDR3 comprises 11 residues. CDR3 nucleotides: TGCAGCGCTGCACTGCACGATGAGCAGTTCTTC. Translating it yields CSAALHDEQFF.

This clonotype was observed at least ten times. V gene TRBV28 combines with J gene TRBJ1-2; 8 positions match TRBD1. The germline V gene has CDR1 MDHEN and CDR2 SYDVKM. The CDR3 totals 12 residues. J was trimmed by 8 bases and V by 6 bases; bases with no gene match: 5. CDR3 protein: CASRGQVWGYTF. For the CDR3, the DNA is TGTGCCAGCAGGGGACAGGTGTGGGGCTACACCTTC.

The chain uses TRBV12-3 or TRBV12-4 and TRBJ1-2, with TRBD1 as a possible D gene (6 bases). The V end was cut by 2 bases, the J end by 4 bases, with 14 bases between. The CDR3 is 15 residues long. The CDR3 spells CASSLRGGAGYGYTF. CDR3 in DNA: TGTGCCAGCAGTTTACGGGGGGGCGCTGGCTATGGCTACACCTTC.

The chain joins TRBV6-2 or TRBV6-3 to TRBJ2-1; D remains unclear. V lost 6 bases and J lost 6, with 12 bases in between. This CDR3 is built from 13 residues. The V gene's germline CDR1 is MNHEY and CDR2 SVGEGT. CDR3 sequence reads: CASRVRYPNEQFF. CDR3 nucleotides: TGTGCCAGCAGAGTCAGGTACCCCAATGAGCAGTTCTTC.

In its sample, this clonotype was seen many times. V gene TRBV3-1 combines with J gene TRBJ2-1; 7 nucleotides align to TRBD2. There are 14 residues in the CDR3. J was trimmed by 9 bases and V by 3 bases; bases with no gene match: 8. The germline V gene has CDR1 LGHDT and CDR2 YNNKEL (reference sequence). CDR3 in DNA: TGTGCCAGCAGCCAGCGGGAGCCCCAGAGTGAGCAGTTCTTC. It codes for CASSQREPQSEQFF.

This clonotype was detected only a few times. V usage is TRBV2 and J usage is TRBJ2-6, with TRBD2 matching 10 bases. J was trimmed by 4 bases and V by 7 bases; bases with no gene match: 10. In germline, CDR1 is SNHLY, CDR2 FYNNEI. The CDR3 consists of 17 residues. The chain's CDR3 is CASTPDSGRSGANVLTF. The CDR3 bases are TGTGCCAGCACCCCGGATAGCGGGAGGTCAGGGGCCAACGTCCTGACTTTC.

This clonotype has only a few counts. The genes are TRBV20-1 and TRBJ1-2; D remains ambiguous. The germline V gene has CDR1 DFQATT and CDR2 SNEGSKA (reference sequence). The CDR3 runs to 13 residues. The V gene lost 5 bases and the J gene lost 4 bases, with 14 bases spanning the gap. The CDR3 DNA sequence: TGCAGTGCTGGGCCCCTTCCCCTCTATGGCTACACCTTC. Amino acids: CSAGPLPLYGYTF.

V and J are TRBV29-1 and TRBJ2-2; D possibly matches TRBD1 or TRBD2 (5 bases each). The CDR3 extends over 15 amino acids. CDR1 is SQVTM and CDR2 is ANQGSEA in the germline V gene. V was clipped by 2 bases and J by 5 bases, with 15 bases between them. This CDR3 is CSVEPDEGRTGELFF. CDR3 coding DNA: TGCAGCGTTGAACCTGATGAGGGGCGGACCGGGGAGCTGTTTTTT.

This clonotype appeared a few times. The chain joins TRBV2 to TRBJ1-6, with 11 bases matching TRBD1. CDR1 and CDR2 (germline): SNHLY, FYNNEI. This CDR3 has 20 amino acids. V dropped 2 bases and J dropped 11; count of bases not matched to a gene: 20. The CDR3 coding sequence is TGTGCCAGCAGTGAATACCTAACGGGGACAGGGGGTTACCGGTGGGCACCCCTCCACTTT. Protein: CASSEYLTGTGGYRWAPLHF.

A remark on this clonotype: Just one base apart from a much larger clone, this may be a read error. The chain recombines TRBV12-3 or TRBV12-4 with TRBJ2-1, with 13 bases fitting TRBD2. The CDR3 length is 16 residues. The CDR3 protein is CAGSSPLAGGPNEQFF. CDR3 sequence (DNA): TGTGCCGGCAGTTCTCCACTAGCGGGAGGGCCTAATGAGCAGTTCTTC.

V gene TRBV7-2 combines with J gene TRBJ1-3, with D perhaps TRBD1 (5 bases). Trimming removed 6 bases from V and 4 bases from J, with 16 bases in between. CDR1 is SGHTA, CDR2 FQGNSA, per germline. This CDR3 has 15 residues. CDR3 sequence (DNA): TGTGCCAGCAGGGCCCCAGGAGGGGCAGGAAACACCATATATTTT. This encodes CASRAPGGAGNTIYF.

The V and J genes are TRBV19 and TRBJ2-7; D is perhaps TRBD1 (6 bases). The CDR3 is made up of 13 amino acids. Deletions cut 8 bases from V and 6 bases from J, with 17 bases between. The germline CDR1 and CDR2 sequences are LNHDA and SQIVND (reference sequence). This chain's CDR3 is CASDMRGTGEQYF. The CDR3 DNA follows: TGTGCCAGTGACATGAGGGGGACGGGCGAGCAGTACTTC.

In this sample, this clonotype turned up a few times. The gene calls are TRBV12-5 and TRBJ1-5; D gene unclear. CDR3 length: 16 residues. The germline gives CDR1 LGHNT, CDR2 FRNRAP. Trimming left V 0 bases short and J 2 bases short, with 11 bases between. The CDR3 DNA reads as TGTGCTAGTGGTTTGGTAAATAACAGACGCAATCAGCCCCAGCATTTT. Protein: CASGLVNNRRNQPQHF.

This clonotype was found many times. The chain recombines TRBV7-2 with TRBJ2-1; D gene uncertain. The germline gives CDR1 SGHTA, CDR2 FQGNSA. V was shortened by 6 bases and J by 9 bases, with 18 bases between the two germline ends. The CDR3 spans 14 residues. Here the CDR3 DNA reads TGTGCCAGCAGGGCCGGGCCTGAGGTCTCTGAGCAGTTCTTC. Its protein is CASRAGPEVSEQFF.

This clonotype was observed many times. V is TRBV3-1 and J is TRBJ2-5; D is undetermined. Germline CDR1 is LGHDT and CDR2 is YNNKEL (reference sequence). CDR3 length: 14 residues. V shed 4 bases and J shed 2 bases, with 11 bases lying between them. In DNA form, the CDR3 reads TGTGCCAGCAGCCTCGGACGGTCGCAAGAGACCCAGTACTTC. Residues: CASSLGRSQETQYF.

Many counts were recorded for this clonotype. The genes are TRBV28 and TRBJ1-1, with TRBD1 identical over 7 bases. Germline loops: CDR1 MDHEN, CDR2 SYDVKM. Trimming removed 6 bases from V and 2 bases from J; junction bases left unmatched: 6. The CDR3 contains 14 residues. CDR3 sequence (DNA): TGTGCCAGCAGACCGACAGGGCGAAACACTGAAGCTTTCTTT. Amino acids: CASRPTGRNTEAFF.

This clonotype was seen a few times. The chain recombines TRBV12-3 or TRBV12-4 with TRBJ1-3; D unresolved. This CDR3 has 12 residues. This CDR3 is CPRGQTGNTIYF. The CDR3 coding sequence is TGTCCCCGCGGGCAAACTGGAAACACCATATATTTT.

This clonotype appeared many times. V and J are TRBV28 and TRBJ1-1; no reliable D call. Trimming cost V 5 bases and J 1 base, with 11 bases left between them. Germline-derived CDR1 and CDR2 are MDHEN and SYDVKM. The CDR3 sequence is 14 residues long. The chain's CDR3 is CASSTRTGNTEAFF. CDR3 nucleotides: TGTGCCAGCAGTACAAGGACGGGGAACACTGAAGCTTTCTTT.

V gene TRBV7-8 combines with J gene TRBJ2-7; 8 positions agree with TRBD2. The CDR3 runs 14 residues. The ends lost 7 bases at V and 7 bases at J; junction bases unmatched: 12. Germline V lookup: CDR1 SGHVS, CDR2 FQNEAQ. As DNA, the CDR3 is TGTGCCAGCAAACAGCGGGAGAGGTCGGAAGAGCAGTACTTC. This gives the protein CASKQRERSEEQYF.

This clonotype has a handful of counts. V and J are TRBV20-1 and TRBJ2-7, with TRBD2 identical over 8 bases. With 5 bases clipped from V and 3 bases from J, the junction kept 3 bases outside the gene matches. The CDR3 has 12 residues. The V gene's germline CDR1 is DFQATT and CDR2 SNEGSKA (reference sequence). The chain's CDR3 is CSAGRGGYEQYF. The CDR3 nucleotides read TGCAGTGCTGGACGGGGGGGCTACGAGCAGTACTTC.

In its sample, this clonotype was seen many times. The V gene is TRBV3-1, the J gene TRBJ1-1; D remains unclear. CDR3 length: 13 amino acids. The ends were cut back, 3 bases at V and 4 bases at J, with 9 bases in the middle. The germline CDR1 and CDR2 sequences are LGHDT and YNNKEL (reference sequence). The CDR3: CASSQGYSTEAFF. Here the CDR3 DNA reads TGTGCCAGCAGCCAGGGTTATAGCACTGAAGCTTTCTTT.